This T cell receptor beta chain was observed in a study of OX40 agonist ivuxolimab in advanced cancers. As for the study in general: The dose-escalation cohort had hepatocellular carcinoma, melanoma, renal cell or head and neck cancer. Partial responses were achieved by three patients, one with hepatocellular carcinoma and two with cutaneous melanoma. Study-level findings and limits: It was not determined which antigens were specifically recognized by the peripheral T cells that had undergone clonal expansion. Doses of 0.1 to 3.0 mg/kg were accompanied by clonal expansion of CD4+ and CD8+ blood T cells by week 6.

Produced via immunoSEQ multiplex PCR; TCRdb's table is partial and in-frame only. This sample has around 64,000 clones, with around 93% found just once. Per the germline V gene, CDR1 is MNHEY and CDR2 is SMNVEV (reference sequence). The CDR3 contains 13 residues. V lost 5 bases to trimming and J lost 7 bases; unmatched junction nucleotides: 6. With respect to this clone: No antigen is known for it.

The sequence was obtained from an adult with an advanced solid tumor such as melanoma, head and neck, liver or kidney cancer. The sample here was CD4+ or CD8+ T cells sorted from blood, taken in a trial of the OX40 agonist ivuxolimab. V and J are TRBV27 and TRBJ2-7; 9 positions agree with TRBD1. The chain's CDR3 is CASSHGTGFEQYF. DNA of the CDR3: TGTGCCAGCAGTCACGGGACAGGGTTTGAGCAGTACTTC.